Following are 12 T cell receptor beta chains from one sample sequenced in a study of blood T cell repertoires in COVID-19. Method: immunoSEQ multiplex PCR; TCRdb's copy keeps in-frame clones and lacks some. The sample includes approximately 210,000 clones, 65% to 90% of them seen just once. Sequenced input: peripheral blood. The receptors shown here come from a man aged 45 to 65 with COVID-19, enrolled during active disease.

The chain uses TRBV7-3 and TRBJ2-7; TRBD2 matches 7 bases. Germline V gene data show CDR1 as SGHTA and CDR2 as FQGTGA. There are 13 residues in the CDR3. V shed 0 bases, J shed 5 bases, and the junction held 1 base outside the gene matches. CDR3 nucleotide sequence: TGTGCCAGCAGCTTAACGAGCGGGGACGAGCAGTACTTC. Amino acids: CASSLTSGDEQYF. The full variable domain, completed using reference TRBV7-3 and TRBJ2-7, is GAGVSQTPSNKVTEKGKYVELRCDPISGHTALYWYRQSLGQGPEFLIYFQGTGAADDSGLPNDRFFAVRPEGSVSTLKIQRTERGDSAVYLCASSLTSGDEQYFGPGTRLTVT.

This chain joins TRBV5-1 and TRBJ2-3, with a tentative D call TRBD1 (6 bases). V gave up 5 bases and J gave up 6 bases, with 16 bases separating them. Germline V gene sequence: CDR1 SGHRS, CDR2 YFSETQ. CDR3 size: 14 residues. The CDR3, as DNA: TGCGCCAGCAGGAGGGACATAAACGTCGATACGCAGTATTTT. Amino acids: CASRRDINVDTQYF. Full variable domain (missing parts from reference TRBV5-1 and TRBJ2-3): KAGVTQTPRYLIKTRGQQVTLSCSPISGHRSVSWYQQTPGQGLQFLFEYFSETQRNKGNFPGRFSGRQFSNSRSEMNVSTLELGDSALYLCASRRDINVDTQYFGPGTRLTVL.

This rearrangement joins TRBV5-1 to TRBJ2-5, with a possible D match to TRBD2 (5 bases). V lost 0 bases and J lost 2, with 14 bases in between. Germline V gene lookup returns CDR1 SGHRS and CDR2 YFSETQ. The CDR3 runs to 16 residues. The CDR3 protein is CASSLDSGLGQETQYF. Written as DNA, the CDR3 is TGCGCCAGCAGCTTGGATTCGGGATTAGGGCAAGAGACCCAGTACTTC.

This sequence joins TRBV7-9 and TRBJ2-5; 7 nucleotides match TRBD1. V shed 3 bases and J 1 base; nucleotides not matched to a gene: 8. Germline lookup yields CDR1 SEHNR and CDR2 FQNEAQ (reference sequence). The CDR3 contains 16 residues. This CDR3 is CASSLGQGVGQETQYF. The DNA of the CDR3 is TGTGCCAGCAGCTTGGGCCAGGGGGTGGGCCAAGAGACCCAGTACTTC.

V gene TRBV9 combines with J gene TRBJ1-6, with 11 positions matching TRBD1. The germline V gene encodes CDR1 SGDLS and CDR2 YYNGEE. CDR3 length: 15 residues. J gave up 11 bases and V 4 bases, and 8 bases lay outside the gene matches. This CDR3 is CASSTRGQGETPLHF. The DNA of the CDR3 is TGTGCCAGCAGCACTAGGGGACAGGGGGAAACACCCCTCCACTTT.

The chain couples TRBV9 to TRBJ1-1, with 7 nucleotides matching TRBD1. J lost 1 base, V lost 0 bases, and 0 bases had no gene match. The germline V gene has CDR1 SGDLS and CDR2 YYNGEE. The CDR3 loop spans 14 amino acids. For the CDR3, the DNA is TGTGCCAGCAGCGTAGGACAGGGGAACACTGAAGCTTTCTTT. Its translation is CASSVGQGNTEAFF.

The CDR3 DNA is TGCAGTGCTAGTGAGACAGGGTCGGGGCAGCCCCAGCATTTT. Encoded protein: CSASETGSGQPQHF. The rearrangement uses TRBV20-1 and TRBJ1-5; 7 bases map to TRBD1. In germline, CDR1 is DFQATT, CDR2 SNEGSKA (reference sequence). The CDR3 runs 14 residues. The V segment lost 3 bases and the J segment 7 bases; nucleotides outside the gene matches: 9.

The chain uses TRBV6-1 and TRBJ1-5, with D perhaps TRBD1 (5 bases). Trimming shortened V by 0 bases and J by 9 bases, and 15 bases separated the two germline ends. The CDR3 totals 15 residues. CDR1 MNHNS and CDR2 SASEGT come from the germline V gene. The CDR3 loop is CASSEAVRATGPQHF. The CDR3 nucleotides are TGTGCCAGCAGTGAAGCAGTCAGGGCTACAGGGCCCCAGCATTTT.

This rearrangement joins TRBV10-1 to TRBJ2-5; D gene uncertain. Trimming pared 2 bases from V and 5 bases from J, leaving 9 bases between. Germline V gene sequence: CDR1 WNHNN, CDR2 SYGVQD (reference sequence). There are 13 residues in the CDR3. CDR3 DNA sequence: TGCGCCAGCAGTGAGGGCACCTTGGAGACCCAGTACTTC. It specifies CASSEGTLETQYF.

The CDR3 DNA follows: TGTGCCAGCAGTCAGACGGGACTAGGAAAAAACATTCAGTACTTC. As protein: CASSQTGLGKNIQYF. V is TRBV6-2 or TRBV6-3 and J is TRBJ2-4; 8 nucleotides align to TRBD2. With 5 bases clipped from V and 4 bases from J, the junction kept 7 bases outside the gene matches. The CDR3 has 15 residues. Germline assignment: CDR1 MNHEY and CDR2 SVGEGT.

This sequence joins TRBV29-1 and TRBJ2-1, with 12 bases identical to TRBD2. From germline, CDR1 is SQVTM and CDR2 ANQGSEA. The V gene end was trimmed by 8 bases and the J gene end by 7 bases; junction bases not matched to a gene: 12. CDR3 size: 15 residues. As DNA, the CDR3 is TGCAGCTCGAAAAGGACTAGCGGGGAGGTGAATGAGCAGTTCTTC. It encodes CSSKRTSGEVNEQFF.

The J gene is TRBJ2-3, the V gene TRBV10-2; TRBD2 matches at 7 bases. CDR3 length equals 15 residues. Per the germline V gene, CDR1 is WSHSY and CDR2 is SAAADI. Trimming took 6 bases from V and 1 from J; bases not matched to a gene: 7. As DNA, the CDR3 is TGCGCCAGCAGCCTAACTAGCGCCGGCACAGATACGCAGTATTTT. This sequence encodes CASSLTSAGTDTQYF.